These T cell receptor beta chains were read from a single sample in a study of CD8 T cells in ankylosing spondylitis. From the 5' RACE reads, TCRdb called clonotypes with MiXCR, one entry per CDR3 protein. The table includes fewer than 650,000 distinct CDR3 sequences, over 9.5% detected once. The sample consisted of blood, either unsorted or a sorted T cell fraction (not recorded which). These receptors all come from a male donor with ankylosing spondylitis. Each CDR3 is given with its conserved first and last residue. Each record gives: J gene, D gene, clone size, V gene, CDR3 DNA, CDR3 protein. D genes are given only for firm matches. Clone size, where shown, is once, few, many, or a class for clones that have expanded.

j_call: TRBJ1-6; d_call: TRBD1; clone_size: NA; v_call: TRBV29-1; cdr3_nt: TGCAGCGTCCTACAGGGGAAGAATTCACCCCTCCACTTT; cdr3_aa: CSVLQGKNSPLHF
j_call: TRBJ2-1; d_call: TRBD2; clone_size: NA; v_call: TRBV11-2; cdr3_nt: TGTGCCAGCAGCCTTAGAGGGTCCCGGGAGGAGTTCTTC; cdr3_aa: CASSLRGSREEFF
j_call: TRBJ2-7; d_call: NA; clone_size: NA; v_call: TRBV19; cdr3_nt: TGTGCCAGTAGTATTCAGAATTCCTACGAGCAGTGCTTC; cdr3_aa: CASSIQNSYEQCF
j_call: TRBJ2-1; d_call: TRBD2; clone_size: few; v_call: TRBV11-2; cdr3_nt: TGTGCCAGCAGCATATCCGCCGGGTTGACTAGCTCTTACAATGAGCAGTTCTTC; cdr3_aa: CASSISAGLTSSYNEQFF
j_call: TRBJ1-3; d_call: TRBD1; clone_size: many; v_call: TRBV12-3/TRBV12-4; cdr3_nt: TGTGCCAACCGACAGGGTTTAGGAAACACCATATATTTT; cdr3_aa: CANRQGLGNTIYF
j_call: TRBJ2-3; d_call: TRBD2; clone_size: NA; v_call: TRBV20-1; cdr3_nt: TGCAGTGCTAGACGATTAGCGGGAGCAGATACGCAGTATTTT; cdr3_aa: CSARRLAGADTQYF
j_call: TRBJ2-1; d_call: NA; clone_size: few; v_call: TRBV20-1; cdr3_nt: TGCAGTGCTAGTAAGGGCCGCTCCTACAATGAGCAGTTCTTC; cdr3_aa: CSASKGRSYNEQFF
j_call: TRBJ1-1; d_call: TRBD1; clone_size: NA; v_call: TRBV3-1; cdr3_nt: TGTGCCAGCAGGGTACGGACAGGGGGCCTCACTGAAGCTTTCTTT; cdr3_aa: CASRVRTGGLTEAFF
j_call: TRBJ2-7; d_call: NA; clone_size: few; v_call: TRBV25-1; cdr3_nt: TGTGCCAGCAGTGAATACGGGGGTTCGAGGTCGTCCTACGAGCAGTACTTC; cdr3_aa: CASSEYGGSRSSYEQYF
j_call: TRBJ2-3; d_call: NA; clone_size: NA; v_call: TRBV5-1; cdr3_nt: TGCGCCAGCAGCTTCTCCGGAATTCAAGATACGCAGTATTTT; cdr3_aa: CASSFSGIQDTQYF
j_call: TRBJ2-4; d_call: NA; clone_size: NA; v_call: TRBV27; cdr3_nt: TGTGCAACGCTAGCCAAAAACATTCAGTACTTC; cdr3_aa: CATLAKNIQYF
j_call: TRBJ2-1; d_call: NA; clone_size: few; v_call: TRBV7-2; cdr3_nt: TGTGCCAGCAGCTTCGACCCCCGGGATGAGCAGTTCTTC; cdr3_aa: CASSFDPRDEQFF
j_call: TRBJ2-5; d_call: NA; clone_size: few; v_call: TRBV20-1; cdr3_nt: TGCAGTGCTAGGGGTTCCATCTGGACCCAGTACTTC; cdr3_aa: CSARGSIWTQYF
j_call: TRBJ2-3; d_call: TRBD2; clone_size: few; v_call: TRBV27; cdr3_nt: TGTGCCAGCAGTTTACTAGCGGGAGGGCCATCACAGTATTTT; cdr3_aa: CASSLLAGGPSQYF